The entry below describes one T cell receptor beta chain. Its antigen is still unknown. These data belong to a study of cytomegalovirus exposure and HLA in healthy donors. With 60 Vbeta and 13 Jbeta primers, the PCR was carried out. Assay used: immunoSEQ multiplex PCR; TCRdb lists only in-frame clones, some missing. Of 150,000 to 200,000 clones listed, more than 70% are singletons. Each donor was nominally healthy when sampled (though unrecorded immune exposures were likely). Study results and caveats: Researchers counted roughly 160 TCR beta chains as cytomegalovirus-associated.

CDR1 is SGHRS, CDR2 YFSETQ, per germline. V was pared by 7 bases and J by 4 bases, with 15 bases between. The CDR3 consists of 14 residues. This chain uses TRBV5-1 with TRBJ2-1; the D gene is possibly TRBD2 (6 bases). The clonotype originates from a girl under 18 in good health and CMV-seropositive. The source material was PBMCs. CDR3 protein: CASCPQGGYNEQFF. Here the CDR3 DNA reads TGCGCCAGCTGTCCCCAAGGAGGGTACAATGAGCAGTTCTTC.